What follows are 8 T cell receptor beta chains derived from one specimen sequenced in a study of CD8 T cells in ankylosing spondylitis. One entry per CDR3 protein results from TCRdb running MiXCR on the 5' RACE reads. The data show approximately 350,000 distinct CDR3 sequences, 20% seen once. The sample taken for sequencing was blood, either unsorted or a sorted T cell fraction (not recorded which). These receptors came from a male donor with ankylosing spondylitis or in good health (not recorded which).

This clonotype was recorded many times. At one end the junction does not follow the germline gene, possibly because of a read error. This chain connects TRBV5-1 to TRBJ2-7; TRBD1 matches at 9 bases. CDR1 SGHRS and CDR2 YFSETQ come from the germline V gene. The CDR3 is 15 amino acids. CDR3 bases: TGTGCCAGCAGTTTAGGACAGGGGTCTTCCTACGAGCAGTACTTC. Protein sequence: CASSLGQGSSYEQYF.

This clonotype was observed a handful of times. The chain couples TRBV28 to TRBJ2-4; TRBD1 is a possible D gene (5 bases). The CDR3 has 16 amino acids. Germline CDR1 MDHEN, CDR2 SYDVKM. The germline V and J ends were trimmed by 2 bases and 3 bases, with 14 bases remaining between them. The CDR3 region is CASSLPQGWDKNIQYF. CDR3 coding DNA: TGTGCCAGCAGTTTACCGCAGGGTTGGGACAAAAACATTCAGTACTTC.

The chain employs TRBV27 and TRBJ2-6; D remains unclear. CDR3 length: 16 amino acids. Trimming took off 7 bases at V and 0 bases at J, with 13 bases between the two ends. Germline values: CDR1 MNHEY, CDR2 SMNVEV (reference sequence). The CDR3 sequence is CASMFDGSSGANVLTF. For the CDR3, the DNA is TGTGCCAGCATGTTCGACGGAAGCTCTGGGGCCAACGTCCTGACTTTC.

The CDR3 bases are TGTGCCAGCAGCCCCAGGCCCCTGGAGAACACCGGGGAGCTGTTTTTT. Translation gives CASSPRPLENTGELFF. V usage is TRBV7-9 and J usage is TRBJ2-2; D is unresolved. The V gene's germline CDR1 is SEHNR and CDR2 FQNEAQ (reference sequence). The CDR3 sequence is 16 residues long. The V end was cut by 5 bases, the J end by 1 base, with 14 bases between.

The V gene is TRBV12-5, the J gene TRBJ2-1; tentative D call: TRBD2 (6 bases). The V end was cut by 10 bases, the J end by 6 bases, with 19 bases between. The CDR3 runs to 14 residues. CDR1 and CDR2 (germline): LGHNT, FRNRAP. The CDR3 nucleotides are TGTGCTACCGGGCCGGGAGACACGTCCAATGAGCAGTTCTTC. This gives the protein CATGPGDTSNEQFF.

This clonotype has only a few counts. The chain is built from TRBV6-5 and TRBJ2-1; TRBD1 matches 8 bases. Losses at the gene ends were 2 bases for V and 6 bases for J; bases not matched to a gene: 3. This CDR3 has 14 amino acids. CDR1 is MNHEY, CDR2 SVGAGI, per germline. The CDR3 DNA is TGTGCCAGCAGTTACGGACAGGGTGGCAATGAGCAGTTCTTC. Its protein is CASSYGQGGNEQFF.

The chain is built from TRBV10-3 and TRBJ2-3, with a weak D call TRBD2 (6 bases). The V gene's germline CDR1 is ENHRY and CDR2 SYGVKD. The CDR3 contains 15 residues. The V end lost 6 bases, the J end lost 0 bases, and 13 bases lay between the germline ends. CDR3 sequence (DNA): TGTGCCATCAGCAATACTAGCCTTAGCACAGATACGCAGTATTTT. Protein product: CAISNTSLSTDTQYF.

The chain links TRBV15 to TRBJ2-2, with 11 bases matching TRBD1. The J segment lost 5 bases and the V segment lost 4 bases, leaving 3 bases of the junction unmatched. The CDR3 sequence is 15 residues long. Per the germline V gene, CDR1 is LNHNV and CDR2 is YYDKDF (reference sequence). The CDR3 nucleotides are TGTGCCACCAGCATGGACAGGGGGCGAACCGGGGAGCTGTTTTTT. Translation: CATSMDRGRTGELFF. The variable domain in full, with the rest retrieved from reference TRBV15 and TRBJ2-2, is DAMVIQNPRYQVTQFGKPVTLSCSQTLNHNVMYWYQQKSSQAPKLLFHYYDKDFNNEADTPDNFQSRRPNTSFCFLDIRSPGLGDTAMYLCATSMDRGRTGELFFGEGSRLTVL.